A single sample gave rise to the 5 T cell receptor beta chains below, sequenced in a study of T cell responses to AZD1222 COVID-19 vaccine. The method was immunoSEQ multiplex PCR; TCRdb's version includes in-frame clones alone and lacks a portion of them. The data contain some 92,000 clones, 91% of them singletons. Material: peripheral blood, obtained on day 0 of MenACWY control vaccination. The receptors here all came from an adult in good health.

The rearrangement uses TRBV5-1 and TRBJ1-2; 7 nucleotides line up with TRBD1. CDR3 length equals 14 residues. Germline V gene sequence: CDR1 SGHRS, CDR2 YFSETQ. Trimming at V came to 4 bases and at J to 3 bases, leaving 6 bases not matched to a gene. The CDR3 sequence is CASSPDRADYGYTF. The CDR3 DNA follows: TGCGCCAGCAGCCCCGACAGGGCCGACTATGGCTACACCTTC.

The V and J genes are TRBV6-5 and TRBJ2-3; 9 bases are shared with TRBD1. V trimming: 0 bases; J trimming: 4 bases; junction bases outside the gene matches: 5. Germline V gene sequence: CDR1 MNHEY, CDR2 SVGAGI. CDR3 length: 16 residues. The CDR3 nucleotides are TGTGCCAGCAGTTACTCGAGGGACAGGGTTTCAGATACGCAGTATTTT. Protein sequence: CASSYSRDRVSDTQYF.

V is TRBV7-8 and J is TRBJ2-1, with 9 bases aligning to TRBD2. The germline CDR1 and CDR2 sequences are SGHVS and FQNEAQ. The length of the CDR3 is 17 residues. With V trimmed by 1 base and J by 5 bases, 9 bases remained unmatched. Here the CDR3 DNA reads TGTGCCAGCAGCTTAGAGTGGACTAGCGCGGGTAACAATGAGCAGTTCTTC. The encoded protein is CASSLEWTSAGNNEQFF. The complete variable domain, with remaining parts taken from reference TRBV7-8 and TRBJ2-1, reads GAGVSQSPRYKVAKRGQDVALRCDPISGHVSLFWYQQALGQGPEFLTYFQNEAQLDKSGLPSDRFFAERPEGSVSTLKIQRTQQEDSAVYLCASSLEWTSAGNNEQFFGPGTRLTVL.

V gene TRBV6-5 combines with J gene TRBJ2-4, with no clear D. Germline V gives CDR1 MNHEY, CDR2 SVGAGI. The CDR3 has 14 amino acids. V was trimmed by 0 bases and J by 7 bases, leaving 10 bases between them. Here the CDR3 DNA reads TGTGCCAGCAGTTACTCGGTAGCTGAGAACATTCAGTACTTC. Residues: CASSYSVAENIQYF.

This sequence joins TRBV29-1 and TRBJ1-5, with a weak D call TRBD1 (5 bases). The CDR3 consists of 13 residues. The germline gives CDR1 SQVTM, CDR2 ANQGSEA. V was shortened by 0 bases and J by 4 bases, with 7 bases between the two germline ends. The CDR3 loop reads CSVEEGVNQPQHF. The CDR3 nucleotides read TGCAGCGTTGAAGAGGGGGTAAATCAGCCCCAGCATTTT.